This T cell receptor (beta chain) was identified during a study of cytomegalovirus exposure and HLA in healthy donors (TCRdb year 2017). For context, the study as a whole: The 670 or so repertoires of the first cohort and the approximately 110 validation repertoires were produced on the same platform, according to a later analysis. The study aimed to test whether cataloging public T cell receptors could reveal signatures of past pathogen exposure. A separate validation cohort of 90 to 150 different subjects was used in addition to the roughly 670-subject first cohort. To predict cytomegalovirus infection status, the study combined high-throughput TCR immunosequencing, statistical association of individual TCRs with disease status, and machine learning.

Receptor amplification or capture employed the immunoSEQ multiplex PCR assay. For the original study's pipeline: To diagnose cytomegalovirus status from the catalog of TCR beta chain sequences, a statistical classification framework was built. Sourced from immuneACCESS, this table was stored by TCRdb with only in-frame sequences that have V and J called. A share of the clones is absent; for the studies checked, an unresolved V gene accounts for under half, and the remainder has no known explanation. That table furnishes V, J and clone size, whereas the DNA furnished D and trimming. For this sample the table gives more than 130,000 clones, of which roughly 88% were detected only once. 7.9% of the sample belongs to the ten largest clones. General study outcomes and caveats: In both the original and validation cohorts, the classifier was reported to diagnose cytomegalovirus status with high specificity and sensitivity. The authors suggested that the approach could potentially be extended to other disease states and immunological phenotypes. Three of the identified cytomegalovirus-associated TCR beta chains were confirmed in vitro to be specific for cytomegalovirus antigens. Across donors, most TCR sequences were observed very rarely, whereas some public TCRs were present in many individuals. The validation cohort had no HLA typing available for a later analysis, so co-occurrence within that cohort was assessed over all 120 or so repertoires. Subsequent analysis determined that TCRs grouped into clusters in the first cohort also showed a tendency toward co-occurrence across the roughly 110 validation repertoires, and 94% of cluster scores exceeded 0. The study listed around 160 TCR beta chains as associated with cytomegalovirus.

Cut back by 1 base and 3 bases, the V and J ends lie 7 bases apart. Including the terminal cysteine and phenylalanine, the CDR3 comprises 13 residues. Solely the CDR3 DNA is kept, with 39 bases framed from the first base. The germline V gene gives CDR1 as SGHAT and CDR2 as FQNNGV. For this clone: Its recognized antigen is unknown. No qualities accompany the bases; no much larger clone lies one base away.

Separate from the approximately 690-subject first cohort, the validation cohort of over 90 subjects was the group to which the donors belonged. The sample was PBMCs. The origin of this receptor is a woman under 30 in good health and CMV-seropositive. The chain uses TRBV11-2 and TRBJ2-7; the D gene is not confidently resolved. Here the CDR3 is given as CASSLVPDYEQYF. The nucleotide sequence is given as TGTGCCAGCAGCTTAGTACCAGACTACGAGCAGTACTTC.